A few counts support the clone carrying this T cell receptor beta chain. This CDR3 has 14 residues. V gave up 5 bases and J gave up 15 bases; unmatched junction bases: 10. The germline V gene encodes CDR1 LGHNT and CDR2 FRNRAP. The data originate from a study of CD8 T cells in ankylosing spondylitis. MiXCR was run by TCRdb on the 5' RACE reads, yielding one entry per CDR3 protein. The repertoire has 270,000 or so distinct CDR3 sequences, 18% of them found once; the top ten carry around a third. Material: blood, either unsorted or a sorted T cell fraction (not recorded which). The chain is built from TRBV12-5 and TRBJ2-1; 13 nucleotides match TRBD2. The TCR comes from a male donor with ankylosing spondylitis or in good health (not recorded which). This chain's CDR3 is CASGPTGLAGVSFF. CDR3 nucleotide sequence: TGTGCTAGTGGTCCGACCGGACTAGCGGGAGTATCGTTCTTC. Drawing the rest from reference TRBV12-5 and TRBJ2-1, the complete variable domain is DARVTQTPRHKVTEMGQEVTMRCQPILGHNTVFWYRQTMMQGLELLAYFRNRAPLDDSGMPKDRFSAEMPDATLATLKIQPSEPRDSAVYFCASGPTGLAGVSFFGPGTRLTVL.